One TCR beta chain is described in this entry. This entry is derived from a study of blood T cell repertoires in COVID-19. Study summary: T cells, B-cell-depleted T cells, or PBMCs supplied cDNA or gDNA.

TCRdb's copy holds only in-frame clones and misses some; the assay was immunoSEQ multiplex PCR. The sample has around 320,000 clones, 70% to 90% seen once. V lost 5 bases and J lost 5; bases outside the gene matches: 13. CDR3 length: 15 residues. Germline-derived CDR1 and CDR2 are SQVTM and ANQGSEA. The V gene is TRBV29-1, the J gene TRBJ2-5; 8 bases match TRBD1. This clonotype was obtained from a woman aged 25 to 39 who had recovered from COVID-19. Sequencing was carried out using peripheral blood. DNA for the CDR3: TGCAGCGTTCGGCAGGGACAGGCGGCAATTGAGACCCAGTACTTC. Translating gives CSVRQGQAAIETQYF.